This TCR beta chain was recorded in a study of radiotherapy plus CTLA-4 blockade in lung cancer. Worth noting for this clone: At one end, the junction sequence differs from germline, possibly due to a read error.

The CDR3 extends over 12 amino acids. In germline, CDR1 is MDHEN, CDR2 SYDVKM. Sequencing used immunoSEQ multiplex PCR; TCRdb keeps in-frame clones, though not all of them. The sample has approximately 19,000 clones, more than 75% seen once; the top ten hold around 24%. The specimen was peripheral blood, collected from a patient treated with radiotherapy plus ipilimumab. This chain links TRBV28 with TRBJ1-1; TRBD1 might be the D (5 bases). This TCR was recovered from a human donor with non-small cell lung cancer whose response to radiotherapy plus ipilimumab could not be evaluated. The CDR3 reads CASRGPDTEVFF. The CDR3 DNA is TGTGCCAGCAGGGGGCCCGACACTGAAGTTTTCTTT.